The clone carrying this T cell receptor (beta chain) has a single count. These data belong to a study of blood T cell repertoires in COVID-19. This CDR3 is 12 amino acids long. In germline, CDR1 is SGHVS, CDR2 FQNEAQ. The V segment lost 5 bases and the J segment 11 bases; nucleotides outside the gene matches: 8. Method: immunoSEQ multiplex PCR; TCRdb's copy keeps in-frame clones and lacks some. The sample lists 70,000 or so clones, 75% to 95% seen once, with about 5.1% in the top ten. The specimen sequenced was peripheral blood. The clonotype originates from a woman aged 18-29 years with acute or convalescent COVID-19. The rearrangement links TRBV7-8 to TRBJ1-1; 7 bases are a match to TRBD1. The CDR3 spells CASSPGQVGAFF. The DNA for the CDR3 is TGTGCCAGCAGCCCAGGACAGGTTGGGGCTTTCTTT.